This TCR beta chain was found in a study of CD8 T cells in ankylosing spondylitis. Study conclusions and caveats: Reportedly, matched ankylosing spondylitis synovial fluid was significantly enriched for disease-linked clones.

5'-RACE, quantitative and with molecular barcodes, yielded the TCR beta libraries. TCRdb called the 5' RACE reads again in MiXCR, with one record for every CDR3 protein. This table holds about 100,000 distinct CDR3 sequences, around 24% found once. The CDR3 totals 16 residues. J lost 8 bases, V lost 6 bases, and 15 bases had no gene match. This clonotype was seen many times. Its antigen is not known. The sequenced material came from synovial fluid, either unsorted or a sorted T cell fraction (not recorded which). The chain has TRBV12-3 or TRBV12-4 and TRBJ2-1; 8 bases match TRBD2. This clonotype was sampled from a male donor with ankylosing spondylitis. CDR3 amino acids: CASRLDTGTSGYEQFF. CDR3 DNA sequence: TGTGCCAGCAGACTGGATACCGGGACTAGTGGATATGAGCAGTTCTTC.